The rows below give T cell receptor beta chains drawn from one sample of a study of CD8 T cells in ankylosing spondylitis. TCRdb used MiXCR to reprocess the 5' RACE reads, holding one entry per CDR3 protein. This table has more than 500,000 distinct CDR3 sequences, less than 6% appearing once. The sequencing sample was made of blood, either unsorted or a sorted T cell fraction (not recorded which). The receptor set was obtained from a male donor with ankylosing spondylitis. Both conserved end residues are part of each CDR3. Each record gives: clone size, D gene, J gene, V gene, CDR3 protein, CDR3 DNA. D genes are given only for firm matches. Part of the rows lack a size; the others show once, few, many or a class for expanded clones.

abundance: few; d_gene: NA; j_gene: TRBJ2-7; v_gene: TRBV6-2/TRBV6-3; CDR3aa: CASSYGDGEQYF; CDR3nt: TGTGCCAGCAGTTACGGGGACGGCGAGCAGTACTTC
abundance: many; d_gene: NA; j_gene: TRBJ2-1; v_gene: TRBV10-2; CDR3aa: CASSGGPSSYNEQFF; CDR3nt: TGCGCCAGCAGCGGGGGGCCGAGCTCCTACAATGAGCAGTTCTTC
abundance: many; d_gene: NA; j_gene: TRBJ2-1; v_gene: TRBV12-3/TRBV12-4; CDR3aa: CASSLMWGEGYNEQFF; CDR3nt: TGTGCCAGCAGTTTAATGTGGGGGGAAGGCTACAATGAGCAGTTCTTC
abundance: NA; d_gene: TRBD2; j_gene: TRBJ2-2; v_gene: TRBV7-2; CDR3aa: CASSLASGVAGELFF; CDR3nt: TGTGCCAGCAGCTTAGCTAGCGGGGTGGCCGGGGAGCTGTTTTTT
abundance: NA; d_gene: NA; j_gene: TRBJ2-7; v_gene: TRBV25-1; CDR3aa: CASSEKRREDYEQYF; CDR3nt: TGTGCCAGCAGTGAAAAGAGAAGGGAAGACTACGAGCAGTACTTC
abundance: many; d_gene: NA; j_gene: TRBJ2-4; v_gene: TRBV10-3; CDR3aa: CAISEAQELAKNIQYF; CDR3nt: TGTGCCATCAGTGAAGCGCAGGAATTAGCCAAAAACATTCAGTACTTC
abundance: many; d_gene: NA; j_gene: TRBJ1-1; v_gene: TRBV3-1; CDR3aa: CASSRDTGYEAFF; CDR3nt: TGTGCCAGCAGCCGGGACACTGGTTACGAAGCTTTCTTT
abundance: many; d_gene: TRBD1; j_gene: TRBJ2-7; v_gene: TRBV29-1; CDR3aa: CSVGTDRGWSEQYF; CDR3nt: TGCAGCGTTGGGACGGACAGGGGATGGTCCGAGCAGTACTTC
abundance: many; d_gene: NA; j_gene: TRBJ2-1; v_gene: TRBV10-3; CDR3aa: CAISSTRLDEQFF; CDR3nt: TGTGCCATCAGTTCGACTAGGCTCGATGAGCAGTTCTTC
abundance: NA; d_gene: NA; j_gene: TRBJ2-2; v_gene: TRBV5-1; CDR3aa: CASSQDSTGELFF; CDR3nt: TGCGCCAGCAGCCAGGACAGCACCGGGGAGCTGTTTTTT
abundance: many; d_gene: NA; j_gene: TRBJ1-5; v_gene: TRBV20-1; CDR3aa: CSARRRGYSNQPQHF; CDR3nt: TGCAGTGCTAGGCGCAGGGGTTATAGCAATCAGCCCCAGCATTTT
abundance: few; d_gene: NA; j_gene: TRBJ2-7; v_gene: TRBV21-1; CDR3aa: CASSKPRIQSGRNYEQYF; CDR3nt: TGTGCCAGCAGCAAACCCCGAATCCAGTCGGGACGTAATTACGAGCAGTACTTC
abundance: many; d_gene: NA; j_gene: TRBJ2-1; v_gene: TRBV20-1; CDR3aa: CSARPRVGSYNEQFF; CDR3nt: TGCAGTGCTAGACCCAGGGTCGGGTCCTACAATGAGCAGTTCTTC
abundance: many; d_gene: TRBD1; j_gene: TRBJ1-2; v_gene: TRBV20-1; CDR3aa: CSAITGGYGGGYTF; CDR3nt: TGCAGTGCTATTACAGGGGGATATGGGGGTGGCTACACCTTC
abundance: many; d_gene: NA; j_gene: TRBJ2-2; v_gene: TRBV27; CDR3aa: CASSLFAANTGELFF; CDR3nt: TGTGCCAGCAGTTTATTCGCCGCTAACACCGGGGAGCTGTTTTTT
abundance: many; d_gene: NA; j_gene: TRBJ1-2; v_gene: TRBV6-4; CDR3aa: CASSHYLGGPLGYTF; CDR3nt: TGTGCCAGCAGTCATTACCTAGGGGGACCTCTTGGCTACACCTTC
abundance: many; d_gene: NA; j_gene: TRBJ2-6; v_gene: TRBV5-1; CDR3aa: CASSDYGANVLTF; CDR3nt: TGCGCCAGCAGCGATTACGGTGCCAACGTCCTGACTTTC
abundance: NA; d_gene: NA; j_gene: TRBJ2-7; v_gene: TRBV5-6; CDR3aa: CASSFGFSPYEQYF; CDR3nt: TGTGCCAGCAGCTTCGGGTTTTCCCCCTACGAGCAGTACTTC
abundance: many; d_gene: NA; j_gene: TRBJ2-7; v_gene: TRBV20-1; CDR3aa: CSASPDYYEQYF; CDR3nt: TGCAGTGCTAGCCCAGACTACTACGAGCAGTACTTC
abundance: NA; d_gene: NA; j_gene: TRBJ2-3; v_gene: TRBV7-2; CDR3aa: CASSFSAGGDTQYF; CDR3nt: TGTGCCAGCAGCTTTTCAGCGGGTGGGGATACGCAGTATTTT
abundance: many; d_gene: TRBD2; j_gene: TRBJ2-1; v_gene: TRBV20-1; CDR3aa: CSAPSGGIYNEQFF; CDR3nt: TGCAGTGCTCCTAGCGGGGGGATCTACAATGAGCAGTTCTTC
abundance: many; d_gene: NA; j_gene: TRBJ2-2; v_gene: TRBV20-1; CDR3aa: CSATGYYTGELFF; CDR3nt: TGCAGTGCAACTGGGTACTACACCGGGGAGCTGTTTTTT
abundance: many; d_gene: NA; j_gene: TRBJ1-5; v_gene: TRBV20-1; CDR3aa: CSALSNTVSSNQPQHF; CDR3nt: TGCAGTGCTCTAAGTAATACAGTGTCGTCGAATCAGCCCCAGCATTTT
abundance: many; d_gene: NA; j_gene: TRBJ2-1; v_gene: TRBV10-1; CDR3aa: CASSAGAEQFF; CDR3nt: TGCGCCAGCAGTGCAGGCGCTGAGCAGTTCTTC
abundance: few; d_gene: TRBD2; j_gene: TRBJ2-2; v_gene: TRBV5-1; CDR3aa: CASSLESLAGTGELFF; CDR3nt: TGCGCCAGCAGCTTGGAGAGTCTAGCGGGCACCGGGGAGCTGTTTTTT
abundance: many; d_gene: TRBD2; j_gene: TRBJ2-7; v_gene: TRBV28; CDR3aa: CASIRPGLAGGHEQYF; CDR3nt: TGTGCCAGCATCCGACCAGGACTAGCGGGAGGGCACGAGCAGTACTTC
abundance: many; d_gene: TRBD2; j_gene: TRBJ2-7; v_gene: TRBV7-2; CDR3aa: CASSNSGRAVFLYF; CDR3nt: TGTGCCAGCAGCAATAGCGGGAGGGCTGTATTTCTCTACTTC
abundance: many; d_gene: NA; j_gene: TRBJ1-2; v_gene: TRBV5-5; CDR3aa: CASSLAVGHGYTF; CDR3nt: TGTGCCAGCAGCCTCGCGGTAGGCCATGGCTACACCTTC
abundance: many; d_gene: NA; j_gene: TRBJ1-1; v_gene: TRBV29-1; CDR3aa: CSVRQELNTEAFF; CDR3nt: TGCAGCGTGCGACAGGAGTTGAACACTGAAGCTTTCTTT
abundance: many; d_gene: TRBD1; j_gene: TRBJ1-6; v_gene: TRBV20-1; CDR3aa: CSAGGGNSPLHF; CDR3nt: TGCAGTGCAGGAGGGGGCAATTCACCCCTCCACTTT
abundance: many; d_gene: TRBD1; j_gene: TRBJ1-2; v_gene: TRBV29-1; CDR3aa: CSVDSRGQGEAGYTF; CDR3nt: TGCAGCGTTGACTCACGGGGACAGGGTGAAGCCGGCTACACCTTC
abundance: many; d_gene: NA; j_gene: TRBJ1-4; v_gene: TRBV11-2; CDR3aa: CASRGHRVVEEKLFF; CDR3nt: TGTGCCAGCAGGGGTCATCGGGTTGTGGAGGAAAAACTGTTTTTT
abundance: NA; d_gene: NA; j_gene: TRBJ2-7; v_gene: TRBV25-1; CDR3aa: CASSGGGWAGEQYF; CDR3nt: TGTGCCAGTAGTGGAGGGGGTTGGGCGGGCGAGCAGTACTTC
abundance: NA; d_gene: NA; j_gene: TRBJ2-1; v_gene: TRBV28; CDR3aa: CASSYGESVGNEQFF; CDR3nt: TGTGCCAGCAGTTACGGGGAATCAGTGGGCAATGAGCAGTTCTTC
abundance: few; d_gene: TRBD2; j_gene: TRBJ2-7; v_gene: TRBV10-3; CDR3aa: CAIKRLAGPSHEQYF; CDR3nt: TGTGCCATCAAACGACTAGCGGGACCCTCCCACGAGCAGTACTTC
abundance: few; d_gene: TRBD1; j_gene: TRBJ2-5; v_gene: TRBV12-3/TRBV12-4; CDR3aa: CASSFGDRASETQYF; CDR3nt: TGTGCCAGCAGTTTCGGGGACAGGGCATCGGAGACCCAGTACTTC
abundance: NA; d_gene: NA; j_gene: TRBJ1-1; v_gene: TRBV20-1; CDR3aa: CSEGAYTPKMNTEAFF; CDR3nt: TGCAGTGAGGGAGCGTACACACCTAAAATGAACACTGAAGCTTTCTTT
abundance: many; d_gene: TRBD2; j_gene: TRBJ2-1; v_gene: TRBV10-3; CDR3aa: CAISESGLAGDEQFF; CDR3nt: TGTGCCATCAGTGAGTCAGGACTAGCGGGAGATGAGCAGTTCTTC
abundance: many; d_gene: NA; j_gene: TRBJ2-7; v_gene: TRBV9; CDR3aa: CASSVAGVAEQYF; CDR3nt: TGTGCCAGCAGCGTAGCCGGGGTAGCCGAGCAGTACTTC
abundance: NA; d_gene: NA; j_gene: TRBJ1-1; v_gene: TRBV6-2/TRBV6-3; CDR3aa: CASSYSTGAQGTEAFF; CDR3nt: TGTGCCAGCAGTTACTCGACCGGGGCTCAGGGCACTGAAGCTTTCTTT
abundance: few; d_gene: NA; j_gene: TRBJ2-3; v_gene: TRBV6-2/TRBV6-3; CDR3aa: CASSPAARVTDTQYF; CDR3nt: TGTGCCAGCAGTCCCGCGGCTAGGGTCACAGATACGCAGTATTTT